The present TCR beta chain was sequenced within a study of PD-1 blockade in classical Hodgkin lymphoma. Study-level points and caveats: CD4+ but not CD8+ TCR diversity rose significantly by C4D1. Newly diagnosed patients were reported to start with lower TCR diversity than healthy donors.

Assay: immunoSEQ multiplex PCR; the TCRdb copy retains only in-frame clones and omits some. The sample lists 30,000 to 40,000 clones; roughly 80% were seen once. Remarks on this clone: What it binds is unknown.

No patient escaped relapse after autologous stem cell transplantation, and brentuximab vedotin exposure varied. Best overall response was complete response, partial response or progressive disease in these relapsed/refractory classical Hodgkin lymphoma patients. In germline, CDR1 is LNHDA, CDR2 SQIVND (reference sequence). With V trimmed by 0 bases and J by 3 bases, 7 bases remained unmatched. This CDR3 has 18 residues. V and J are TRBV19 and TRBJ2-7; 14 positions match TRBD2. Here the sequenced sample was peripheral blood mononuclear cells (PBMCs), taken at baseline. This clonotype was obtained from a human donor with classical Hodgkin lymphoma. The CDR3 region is CASSIDLSGLAGGYEQYF. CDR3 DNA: TGTGCCAGTAGTATAGATCTATCTGGACTAGCGGGGGGCTACGAGCAGTACTTC. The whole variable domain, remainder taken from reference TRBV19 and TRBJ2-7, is DGGITQSPKYLFRKEGQNVTLSCEQNLNHDAMYWYRQDPGQGLRLIYYSQIVNDFQKGDIAEGYSVSREKKESFPLTVTSAQKNPTAFYLCASSIDLSGLAGGYEQYFGPGTRLTVT.